Presented here are 26 T cell receptor beta chains from one specimen sequenced in a study of blood T cell repertoires in COVID-19. Assay: immunoSEQ multiplex PCR; the TCRdb copy retains only in-frame clones and omits some. The table has about 180,000 clones, more than 75% seen once. The sequenced sample was peripheral blood. These receptors all come from a woman aged 70-85 years with acute or convalescent COVID-19.

The genes are TRBV5-4 and TRBJ2-3; 14 bases match TRBD2. CDR3 length: 17 residues. Trimming removed 3 bases from V and 2 bases from J; junction bases left unmatched: 5. The V gene's germline CDR1 is SGHNT and CDR2 YYREEE (reference sequence). DNA for the CDR3: TGTGCCAGCAGCTCGGGACTAGCGGGGGCCAACACAGATACGCAGTATTTT. Protein: CASSSGLAGANTDTQYF.

The V and J genes are TRBV19 and TRBJ2-5, with TRBD2 identical over 14 bases. V gave up 5 bases and J gave up 2 bases; unmatched junction bases: 7. CDR1 is LNHDA, CDR2 SQIVND, per germline (reference sequence). This CDR3 comprises 17 residues. The CDR3 DNA sequence: TGTGCCAGTAGTGAGACTAGCGGGGGGGGGCGACAAGAGACCCAGTACTTC. The encoded protein is CASSETSGGGRQETQYF.

This clone was counted a single time. V gene TRBV5-1 combines with J gene TRBJ1-2, with no clear D. Trimming cost V 1 base and J 0 bases, with 7 bases left between them. Per the germline V gene, CDR1 is SGHRS and CDR2 is YFSETQ. The CDR3 runs to 14 residues. CDR3 region: CASSLQDTNYGYTF. CDR3 sequence (DNA): TGCGCCAGCAGCTTGCAGGATACTAACTATGGCTACACCTTC.

V gene TRBV4-3 combines with J gene TRBJ2-2; no firm D call. Germline CDR1 reads LGHNA; CDR2 reads YSLEER. The CDR3 has 15 amino acids. The V end lost 0 bases, the J end lost 3 bases, and 8 bases lay between the germline ends. Written as DNA, the CDR3 is TGCGCCAGCAGCCAAGATACGCGGCACACCGGGGAGCTGTTTTTT. Amino acids: CASSQDTRHTGELFF.

The chain carries TRBV9 and TRBJ1-5, with 8 positions matching TRBD1. This CDR3 contains 13 residues. V dropped 7 bases and J dropped 6; count of bases not matched to a gene: 6. Germline lookup yields CDR1 SGDLS and CDR2 YYNGEE. The chain's CDR3 is CASATGEGQPQHF. CDR3 in DNA: TGTGCCAGCGCGACAGGGGAAGGTCAGCCCCAGCATTTT.

This clone appeared once. This sequence joins TRBV25-1 and TRBJ1-2, with D unclear. This CDR3 comprises 14 residues. The germline V gene encodes CDR1 MGHDK and CDR2 SYGVNS. V lost 1 base and J lost 2, with 8 bases in between. The CDR3: CASSELTRNYGYTF. CDR3 sequence (DNA): TGTGCCAGCAGTGAATTGACCAGGAACTATGGCTACACCTTC.

The sample holds a few counts of this clone. CDR3 nucleotide sequence: TGTGCCTGGTCGGGCGGCCGGGGCGAGCAGTACTTC. Residues: CAWSGGRGEQYF. This chain links TRBV30 with TRBJ2-7, with D possibly TRBD2 on 5 matching bases. In germline, CDR1 is GTSNPN, CDR2 SVGIG (reference sequence). The V end lost 5 bases, the J end lost 6 bases, and 14 bases lay between the germline ends. This CDR3 is built from 12 residues.

V gene TRBV11-2 combines with J gene TRBJ1-2; no reliable D call. Trimming removed 1 base at V and 0 bases at J, with 12 bases between. Germline-derived CDR1 and CDR2 are SGHAT and FQNNGV. This CDR3 has 16 residues. The CDR3 loop reads CASSLALESANYGYTF. DNA for the CDR3: TGTGCCAGCAGCTTAGCCCTGGAAAGCGCTAACTATGGCTACACCTTC.

This chain links TRBV5-1 with TRBJ1-6; TRBD1 agrees at 8 bases. Losses at the gene ends were 0 bases for V and 7 bases for J; bases not matched to a gene: 6. The CDR3 extends over 16 amino acids. Germline V gene sequence: CDR1 SGHRS, CDR2 YFSETQ. The CDR3 region has the DNA TGCGCCAGCAGCTTGGGGCAGGGGGCGAAGAATTCACCCCTCCACTTT. The encoded protein is CASSLGQGAKNSPLHF.

V gene TRBV3-1 (or the pseudogene TRBV3-2) combines with J gene TRBJ2-7, with TRBD2 identical over 7 bases. CDR1 and CDR2 (germline): LGHDT, YNNKEL (reference sequence). The CDR3 is 16 amino acids. V dropped 1 base and J dropped 0; count of bases not matched to a gene: 6. Written as DNA, the CDR3 is TGTGCCAGCAGCCAAGTGTGCCGGGGGGACTCCTACGAGCAGTACTTC. Translating gives CASSQVCRGDSYEQYF.

The gene calls are TRBV5-1 and TRBJ1-6; 10 bases align to TRBD1. The germline CDR1 and CDR2 sequences are SGHRS and YFSETQ. Germline trimming cut 4 bases from V and 7 bases from J; bases unmatched to any gene: 5. CDR3 length: 15 residues. CDR3 residues: CASSQGTGVNSPLHF. The CDR3 coding sequence is TGCGCCAGCAGCCAGGGGACAGGGGTGAATTCACCCCTCCACTTT.

Only one count was recorded for this clone. This chain uses TRBV9 with TRBJ1-6, with a weak D call TRBD1 (5 bases). The V end lost 3 bases, the J end lost 3 bases, and 10 bases lay between the germline ends. Germline assignment: CDR1 SGDLS and CDR2 YYNGEE. The CDR3 is 15 residues long. The CDR3 protein is CASSASQGYNSPLHF. CDR3 nucleotides: TGTGCCAGCAGCGCGAGCCAGGGCTATAATTCACCCCTCCACTTT.

The chain combines TRBV9 with TRBJ2-7; 9 nucleotides line up with TRBD2. The germline CDR1 and CDR2 sequences are SGDLS and YYNGEE. CDR3 length equals 14 residues. V lost 4 bases and J lost 3; bases outside the gene matches: 5. The CDR3 region has the DNA TGTGCCAGCAGCCTCGGGACTAGCTTCTACGAGCAGTACTTC. Amino acid sequence: CASSLGTSFYEQYF. Variable domain in full (rest from reference TRBV9 and TRBJ2-7): DSGVTQTPKHLITATGQRVTLRCSPRSGDLSVYWYQQSLDQGLQFLIQYYNGEERAKGNILERFSAQQFPDLHSELNLSSLELGDSALYFCASSLGTSFYEQYFGPGTRLTVT.

This rearrangement joins TRBV5-4 to TRBJ1-6, with TRBD1 matching 11 bases. Germline V gene data show CDR1 as SGHNT and CDR2 as YYREEE (reference sequence). This CDR3 comprises 15 residues. V gave up 4 bases and J gave up 6 bases; unmatched junction bases: 3. The CDR3 region has the DNA TGTGCCAGCAGCCTGGACAGGGGGCCTAATTCACCCCTCCACTTT. Translating it yields CASSLDRGPNSPLHF.

The CDR3: CASSLAESYEQYF. DNA of the CDR3: TGTGCCAGCAGTTTGGCAGAAAGCTACGAGCAGTACTTC. The chain combines TRBV3-1 (or the pseudogene TRBV3-2) with TRBJ2-7; D remains ambiguous. The CDR3 sequence is 13 residues long. The V and J ends lost 6 bases and 3 bases respectively, with 12 bases between them. CDR1 is LGHDT, CDR2 YNNKEL, per germline (reference sequence).

This clone appeared a single time. The chain is built from TRBV5-5 and TRBJ1-2; TRBD1 agrees at 8 bases. Germline CDR1 and CDR2: SGHKS and YYEKEE (reference sequence). There are 16 residues in the CDR3. The junction had 10 bases not matched to a gene; V was cut back by 4 bases and J by 2 bases. The CDR3 DNA is TGTGCCAGCAGCCTGACAATGGGACAGGAGAACTATGGCTACACCTTC. This sequence encodes CASSLTMGQENYGYTF. The entire variable domain, with the rest obtained from reference TRBV5-5 and TRBJ1-2, is as follows: DAGVTQSPTHLIKTRGQQVTLRCSPISGHKSVSWYQQVLGQGPQFIFQYYEKEERGRGNFPDRFSARQFPNYSSELNVNALLLGDSALYLCASSLTMGQENYGYTFGSGTRLTVV.

Turning to this clone: The same CDR3 arises from other DNA sequences in this sample as well. V is TRBV30 and J is TRBJ1-5; TRBD1 matches 7 bases. This CDR3 has 13 residues. Trimming removed 3 bases from V and 1 base from J; junction bases left unmatched: 0. In germline, CDR1 is GTSNPN, CDR2 SVGIG (reference sequence). The CDR3 DNA is TGTGCCTGGAGGACAGGGAGCAATCAGCCCCAGCATTTT. This codes for CAWRTGSNQPQHF.

The chain joins TRBV11-3 to TRBJ1-3, with 8 bases matching TRBD1. Germline CDR1 and CDR2: SGHNT and YENEEA. The CDR3 runs 17 residues. V was clipped by 4 bases and J by 0 bases; unmatched bases: 8. The CDR3 sequence is CASSYSGTGSSGNTIYF. The CDR3 DNA follows: TGTGCCAGCAGCTACTCTGGGACAGGTTCCTCTGGAAACACCATATATTTT.

The gene calls are TRBV18 and TRBJ2-6, with 9 bases identical to TRBD1. The V gene's germline CDR1 is KGHSH and CDR2 LQKENI. The CDR3 runs to 17 residues. V lost 3 bases to trimming and J lost 1 base; unmatched junction nucleotides: 4. The DNA for the CDR3 is TGTGCCAGCTCACCGGGACAGGGCACGTCTGGGGCCAACGTCCTGACTTTC. Its translation is CASSPGQGTSGANVLTF.

V is TRBV6-6 and J is TRBJ2-7, with D unresolved. The CDR3 runs 12 residues. Trimming removed 2 bases at V and 4 bases at J, with 6 bases between. Germline V lookup: CDR1 MNHNY, CDR2 SVGAGI (reference sequence). The CDR3 coding sequence is TGTGCCAGCAGTTACGGGCCATACGAGCAGTACTTC. Its protein product is CASSYGPYEQYF.

This rearrangement joins TRBV3-1 (or the pseudogene TRBV3-2) to TRBJ2-7, with TRBD1 matching over 7 bases. CDR3 length: 14 residues. With V trimmed by 2 bases and J by 2 bases, 3 bases remained unmatched. The germline V gene encodes CDR1 LGHDT and CDR2 YNNKEL (reference sequence). This CDR3 reads CASSQRQGAYEQYF. The CDR3 nucleotides read TGTGCCAGCAGCCAACGGCAGGGGGCCTACGAGCAGTACTTC.

The rearrangement joins TRBV18 to TRBJ2-7; 9 bases are a match to TRBD1. The CDR3 loop spans 13 amino acids. Germline V gene lookup returns CDR1 KGHSH and CDR2 LQKENI. Trimming took 6 bases from V and 6 from J; bases not matched to a gene: 6. The CDR3 sequence: CASSQQGALEQYF. DNA for the CDR3: TGTGCCAGCTCTCAACAGGGGGCCCTCGAGCAGTACTTC.

V gene TRBV19 combines with J gene TRBJ1-5; the D is unclear. Looked up from germline, CDR1 is LNHDA and CDR2 is SQIVND (reference sequence). V lost 5 bases, J lost 6 bases, and 11 bases lay in between. The CDR3 has 13 amino acids. CDR3 DNA: TGTGCCAGTAGTGTCGGCCGAGGTCAGCCCCAGCATTTT. This codes for CASSVGRGQPQHF.

V usage is TRBV5-4 and J usage is TRBJ2-1, with a tentative D call TRBD1 (6 bases). CDR3 length equals 14 residues. V was trimmed by 3 bases and J by 4 bases, leaving 11 bases between them. The V gene's germline CDR1 is SGHNT and CDR2 YYREEE (reference sequence). The CDR3 DNA follows: TGTGCCAGCAGCTCCGGTACAGGGTACAATGAGCAGTTCTTC. Encoded protein: CASSSGTGYNEQFF.

The CDR3 is CASIGQAYGYTF. In nucleotides, the CDR3 is TGTGCCAGCATTGGACAAGCCTATGGCTACACCTTC. The chain combines TRBV28 with TRBJ1-2, with TRBD1 as a possible D gene (5 bases). Germline CDR1 MDHEN, CDR2 SYDVKM. Trimming left V 7 bases short and J 4 bases short, with 10 bases between. The CDR3 loop spans 12 amino acids.

This sequence joins TRBV27 and TRBJ2-6; 7 bases agree with TRBD2. V shed 5 bases, J shed 0 bases, and the junction held 7 bases outside the gene matches. Germline V gene sequence: CDR1 MNHEY, CDR2 SMNVEV (reference sequence). This CDR3 contains 17 residues. CDR3 amino acids: CASSPLGGTSGANVLTF. The CDR3, as DNA: TGTGCCAGCAGTCCCCTGGGAGGGACCTCTGGGGCCAACGTCCTGACTTTC.